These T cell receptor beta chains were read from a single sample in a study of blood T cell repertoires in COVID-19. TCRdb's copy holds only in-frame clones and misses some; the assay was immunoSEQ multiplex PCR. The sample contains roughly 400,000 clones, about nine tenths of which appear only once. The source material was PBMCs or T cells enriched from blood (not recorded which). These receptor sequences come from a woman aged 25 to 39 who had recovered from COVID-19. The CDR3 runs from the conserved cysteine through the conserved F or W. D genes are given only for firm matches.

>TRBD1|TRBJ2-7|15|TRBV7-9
TGTGCCAGCAGCTTGGTAGGGACAGGGGGCGACGAGCAGTACTTC
CASSLVGTGGDEQYF
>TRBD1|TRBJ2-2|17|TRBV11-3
TGTGCCAGCAGCTTAGGACAGGGGCGAGTGGGCACCGGGGAGCTGTTTTTT
CASSLGQGRVGTGELFF
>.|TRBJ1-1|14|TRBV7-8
TGTGCCAGCAGCTTAGACGGGGAGCGAGTTGAAGCTTTCTTT
CASSLDGERVEAFF
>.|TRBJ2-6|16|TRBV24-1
TGTGCCACCAGTGACTGGCCCAGCTCTGGGGCCAACGTCCTGACTTTC
CATSDWPSSGANVLTF
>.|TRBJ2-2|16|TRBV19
TGTGCCAGTAGTATAAAAACAGGGGGGGGCACCGGGGAGCTGTTTTTT
CASSIKTGGGTGELFF
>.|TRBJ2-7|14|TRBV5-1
TGCGCCAGCAGCTTGGCCCCTACTGCCTACGAGCAGTACTTC
CASSLAPTAYEQYF
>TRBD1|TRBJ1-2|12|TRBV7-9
TGTGCCAGCAGCCCACGGGACAGAGGCTACACCTTC
CASSPRDRGYTF
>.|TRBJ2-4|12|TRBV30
TGTGCCGGTCTAGTCCCGGGTGACATTCAGTACTTC
CAGLVPGDIQYF
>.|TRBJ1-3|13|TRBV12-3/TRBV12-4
TGTGCCAGCAGTTTATCGGGGTCCGGCACCATATATTTT
CASSLSGSGTIYF
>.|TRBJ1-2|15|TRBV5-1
TGCGCCAGCAGCGCACTGCGTCGGTCCGGCTATGGCTACACCTTC
CASSALRRSGYGYTF
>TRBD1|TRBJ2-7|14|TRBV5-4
TGTGCCAGCAGCCTCGGACAGGGGGCCTACGAGCAGTACTTC
CASSLGQGAYEQYF
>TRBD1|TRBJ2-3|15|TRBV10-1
TGCGCCAGCAGGGCCGGGACAGCCAGCACAGATACGCAGTATTTT
CASRAGTASTDTQYF
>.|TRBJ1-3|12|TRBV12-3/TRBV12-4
TGTGCCAGCAGTTCTCTATCGAACACCATATATTTT
CASSSLSNTIYF
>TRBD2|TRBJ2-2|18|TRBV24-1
TGTGCCACCAGTGAGACCGGGACTAGCGGGAGAATCCCCGGGGAGCTGTTTTTT
CATSETGTSGRIPGELFF
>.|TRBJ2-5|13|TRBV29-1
TGCAGCGTTGTTGGCGGGACGGGGGAGACCCAGTACTTC
CSVVGGTGETQYF
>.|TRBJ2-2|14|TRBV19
TGTGCCAGTCGACTGGCCACGAACACCGGGGAGCTGTTTTTT
CASRLATNTGELFF
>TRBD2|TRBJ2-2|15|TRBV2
TGTGCCAGCAGGCCCTACGGGGGGGCCGGCGGGGAGCTGTTTTTT
CASRPYGGAGGELFF
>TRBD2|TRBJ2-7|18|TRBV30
TGTGCCTGGAGTGGGGAGGGTGTAAGGTTACGGACGGGCTACGAGCAGTACTTC
CAWSGEGVRLRTGYEQYF